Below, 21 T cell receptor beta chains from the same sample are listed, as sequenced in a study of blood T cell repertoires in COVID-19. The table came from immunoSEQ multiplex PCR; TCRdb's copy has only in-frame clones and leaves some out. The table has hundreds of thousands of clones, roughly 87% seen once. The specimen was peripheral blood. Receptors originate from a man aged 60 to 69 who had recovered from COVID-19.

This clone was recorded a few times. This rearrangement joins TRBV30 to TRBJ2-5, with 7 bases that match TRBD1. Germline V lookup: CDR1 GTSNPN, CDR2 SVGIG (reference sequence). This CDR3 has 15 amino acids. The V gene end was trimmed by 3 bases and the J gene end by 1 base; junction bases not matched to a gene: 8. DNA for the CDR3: TGTGCCTGGAGCAAGACAGGGCTAATCCAAGAGACCCAGTACTTC. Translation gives CAWSKTGLIQETQYF.

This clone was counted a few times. CDR3 in amino acids: CASSSGLNTGELFF. The CDR3 DNA sequence: TGCGCCAGCAGCTCCGGACTGAACACCGGGGAGCTGTTTTTT. The chain is built from TRBV10-1 and TRBJ2-2; D perhaps matches TRBD2 (5 bases). V dropped 6 bases and J dropped 1 base, with 9 bases sitting between them. CDR1 WNHNN and CDR2 SYGVQD come from the germline V gene (reference sequence). The CDR3 has 14 residues.

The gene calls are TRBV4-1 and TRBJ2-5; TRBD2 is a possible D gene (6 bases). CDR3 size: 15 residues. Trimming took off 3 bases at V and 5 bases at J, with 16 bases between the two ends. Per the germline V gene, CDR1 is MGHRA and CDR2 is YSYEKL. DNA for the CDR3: TGCGCCAGCAGCCACCTCCGGGGGATAGCTGAGACCCAGTACTTC. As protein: CASSHLRGIAETQYF.

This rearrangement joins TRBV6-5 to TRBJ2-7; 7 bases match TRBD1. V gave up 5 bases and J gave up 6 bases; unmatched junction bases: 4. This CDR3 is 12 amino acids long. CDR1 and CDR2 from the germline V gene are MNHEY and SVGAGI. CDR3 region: CASSRGLGEQYV. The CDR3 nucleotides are TGTGCCAGCAGTAGGGGGCTGGGCGAGCAGTACGTC.

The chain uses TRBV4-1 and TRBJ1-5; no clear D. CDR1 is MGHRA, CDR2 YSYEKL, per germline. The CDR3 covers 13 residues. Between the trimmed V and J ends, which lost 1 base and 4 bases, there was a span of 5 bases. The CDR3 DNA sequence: TGCGCCAGCAGCCAAGGGAGGAATCAGCCCCAGCATTTT. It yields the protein CASSQGRNQPQHF.

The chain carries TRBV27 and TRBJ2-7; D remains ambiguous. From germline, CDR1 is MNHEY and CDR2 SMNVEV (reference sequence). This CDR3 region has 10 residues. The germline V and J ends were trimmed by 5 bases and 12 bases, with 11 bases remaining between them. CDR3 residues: CASSAERPYF. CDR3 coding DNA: TGTGCCAGCAGTGCCGAGAGGCCGTACTTC.

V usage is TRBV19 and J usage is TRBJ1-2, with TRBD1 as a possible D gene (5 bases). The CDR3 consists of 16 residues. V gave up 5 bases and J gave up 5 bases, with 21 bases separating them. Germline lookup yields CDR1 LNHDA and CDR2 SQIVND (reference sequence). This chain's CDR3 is CASSPRAGISSYGYTF. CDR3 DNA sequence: TGTGCCAGTAGTCCCAGGGCAGGGATATCTAGTTATGGCTACACCTTC.

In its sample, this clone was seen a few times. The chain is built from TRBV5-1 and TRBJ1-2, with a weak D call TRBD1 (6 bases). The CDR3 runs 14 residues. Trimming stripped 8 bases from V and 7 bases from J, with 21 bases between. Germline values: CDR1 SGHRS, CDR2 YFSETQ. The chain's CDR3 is CASTAEQGVSGYTF. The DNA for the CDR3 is TGCGCCAGTACCGCCGAACAGGGTGTTAGTGGCTACACCTTC.

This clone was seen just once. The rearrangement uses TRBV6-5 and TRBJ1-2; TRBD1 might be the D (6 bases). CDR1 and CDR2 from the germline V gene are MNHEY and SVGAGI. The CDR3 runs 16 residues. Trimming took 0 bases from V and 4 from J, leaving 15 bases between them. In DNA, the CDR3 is TGTGCCAGCAGTTACTCCGGCCGGGACACCATCTATGGCTACACCTTC. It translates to CASSYSGRDTIYGYTF.

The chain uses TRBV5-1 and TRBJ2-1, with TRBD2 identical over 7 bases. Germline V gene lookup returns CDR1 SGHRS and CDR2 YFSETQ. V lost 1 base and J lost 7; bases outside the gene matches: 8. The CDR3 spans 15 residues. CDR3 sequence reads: CASSLTSWGGNEQFF. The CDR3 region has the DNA TGCGCCAGCAGCTTGACTAGCTGGGGGGGGAATGAGCAGTTCTTC.

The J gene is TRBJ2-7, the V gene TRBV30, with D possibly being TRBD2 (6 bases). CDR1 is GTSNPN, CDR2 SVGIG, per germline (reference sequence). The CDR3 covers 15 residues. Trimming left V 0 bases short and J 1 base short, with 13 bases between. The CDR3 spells CAWSVYPRGSYEQYF. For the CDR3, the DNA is TGTGCCTGGAGTGTATACCCTCGGGGGTCCTACGAGCAGTACTTC.

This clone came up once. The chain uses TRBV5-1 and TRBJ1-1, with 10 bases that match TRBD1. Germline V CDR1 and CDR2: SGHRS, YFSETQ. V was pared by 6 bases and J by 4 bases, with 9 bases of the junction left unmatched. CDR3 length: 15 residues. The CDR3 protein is CASTLTGGTVTEAFF. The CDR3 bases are TGCGCCAGCACCCTGACAGGGGGCACTGTCACTGAAGCTTTCTTT.

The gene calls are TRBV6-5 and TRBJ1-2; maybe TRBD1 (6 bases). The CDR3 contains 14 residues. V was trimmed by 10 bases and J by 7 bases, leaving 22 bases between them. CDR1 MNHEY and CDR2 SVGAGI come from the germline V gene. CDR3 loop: CATYNRNRVGGYTF. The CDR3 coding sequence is TGTGCCACCTACAACAGAAACAGGGTCGGTGGCTACACCTTC.

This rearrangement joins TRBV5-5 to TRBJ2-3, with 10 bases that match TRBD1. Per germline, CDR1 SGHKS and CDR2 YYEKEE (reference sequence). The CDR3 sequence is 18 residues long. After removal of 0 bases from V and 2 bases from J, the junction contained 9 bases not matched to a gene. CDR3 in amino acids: CASSLGPGQGTVTDTQYF. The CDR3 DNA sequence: TGTGCCAGCAGCTTGGGCCCGGGACAGGGGACGGTCACAGATACGCAGTATTTT.

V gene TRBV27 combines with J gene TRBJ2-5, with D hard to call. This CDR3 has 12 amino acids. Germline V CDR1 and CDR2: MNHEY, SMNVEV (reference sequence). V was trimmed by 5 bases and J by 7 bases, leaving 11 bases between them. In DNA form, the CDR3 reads TGTGCCAGCAGTCCAAGTACGGGGACCCAGTACTTC. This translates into CASSPSTGTQYF.

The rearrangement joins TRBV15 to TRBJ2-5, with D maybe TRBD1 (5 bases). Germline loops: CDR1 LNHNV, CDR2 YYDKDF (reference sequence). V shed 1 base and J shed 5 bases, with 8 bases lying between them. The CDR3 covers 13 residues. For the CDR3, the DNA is TGTGCCACCAGCAGAGGGGGCTGGGAGACCCAGTACTTC. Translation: CATSRGGWETQYF.

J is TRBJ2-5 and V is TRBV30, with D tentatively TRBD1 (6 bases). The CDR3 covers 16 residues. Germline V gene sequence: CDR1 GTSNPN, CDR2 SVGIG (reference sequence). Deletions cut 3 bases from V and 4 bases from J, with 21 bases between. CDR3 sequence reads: CAWRSGYRVAGETQYF. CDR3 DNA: TGTGCCTGGAGGAGTGGGTACAGGGTGGCGGGAGAGACCCAGTACTTC.

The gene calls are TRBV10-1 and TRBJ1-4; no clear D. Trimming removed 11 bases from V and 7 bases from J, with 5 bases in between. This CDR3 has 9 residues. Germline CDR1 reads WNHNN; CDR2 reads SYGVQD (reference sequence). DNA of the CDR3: TGCGCCCCGGGTGAAAAACTGTTTTTT. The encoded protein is CAPGEKLFF.

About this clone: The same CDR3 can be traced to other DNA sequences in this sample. DNA of the CDR3: TGCGCCAGCAGCTCTACAGGGGGCAGTAATGGCTACACCTTC. Amino acids: CASSSTGGSNGYTF. The chain combines TRBV5-1 with TRBJ1-2, with TRBD1 matching 9 bases. V gave up 3 bases and J gave up 6 bases; unmatched junction bases: 6. This CDR3 is built from 14 residues. Germline CDR1 and CDR2: SGHRS and YFSETQ.

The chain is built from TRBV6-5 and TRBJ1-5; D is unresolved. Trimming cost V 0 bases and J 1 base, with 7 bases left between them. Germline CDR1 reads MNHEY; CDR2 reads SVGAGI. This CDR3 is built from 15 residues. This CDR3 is CASSYSGLSNQPQHF. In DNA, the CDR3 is TGTGCCAGCAGTTACTCTGGACTGAGCAATCAGCCCCAGCATTTT.

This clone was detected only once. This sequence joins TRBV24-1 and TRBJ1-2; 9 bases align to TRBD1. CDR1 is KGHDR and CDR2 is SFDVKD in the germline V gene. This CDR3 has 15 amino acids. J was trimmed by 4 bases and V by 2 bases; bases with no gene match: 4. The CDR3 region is CATSDSQTGGYGYTF. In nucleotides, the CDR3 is TGTGCCACCAGTGATTCCCAGACAGGGGGCTATGGCTACACCTTC.